This T cell receptor beta chain was profiled in a study of identical twins. Whole-study findings and limits: The presence of invariant MAIT and iNKT cells could partly confound analyses of zero-insertion sequences.

Every one of the donors was a healthy Caucasian. The V and J ends lost 7 bases and 6 bases respectively, with 22 bases between them. Germline assignment: CDR1 SQVTM and CDR2 ANQGSEA. The CDR3 covers 15 residues. TCRdb re-called the 5' RACE reads through MiXCR, storing one row per CDR3 protein. The data contain around 960,000 distinct CDR3 sequences, approximately 13% of them singletons. This clonotype was counted only a few times. What it recognizes is unknown. These data also formed part of another study, on yellow fever vaccine responses in identical twins.

The sequence was collected from a woman in her late teens or twenties in good health. The sequencing input was PBMCs. J is TRBJ2-4 and V is TRBV29-1, with D possibly TRBD2 on 6 matching bases. CDR3 sequence (DNA): TGCAGCGCCCCCCTGGGCGGGGCGGGCGGAAACATTCAGTACTTC. Protein sequence: CSAPLGGAGGNIQYF.